In this sample, the clone carrying this T cell receptor beta chain turned up a few times. The CDR3 loop spans 17 amino acids. V gave up 1 base and J gave up 4 bases, with 17 bases separating them. Germline V gene data show CDR1 as SGHRS and CDR2 as YFSETQ. The extraction recovered at least 6 micrograms of total RNA per sample. A J-beta primer mix and a sample-barcoded 5' primer were used in a second PCR of roughly 6 to 11 cycles. TCRdb recomputed calls from the 5' RACE reads with MiXCR, one row per CDR3 protein. The sample includes some 760,000 distinct CDR3 sequences, approximately 25% of them seen just once. The sample belongs to a study of blood T cells in healthy people across ages. The same sample was also used in a study of T cells of mothers and their children. That report adds: In this cohort, donors were three healthy Caucasian mothers plus their six children. Across the analysis, no persistent microchimeric T cell clones were detected.

Sequenced: blood. The receptor was derived from a boy aged 5-17 years in good health. V usage is TRBV5-1 and J usage is TRBJ2-2; D perhaps matches TRBD2 (6 bases). CDR3 nucleotides: TGCGCCAGCAGCTTGTACCCTCCCCAGGGAGGCACCGGGGAGCTGTTTTTT. Its protein product is CASSLYPPQGGTGELFF.